This TCR beta chain was identified during a study of early T cells in non-severe SARS-CoV-2 infection. Overall study: From unsorted whole blood, bulk RNA was sequenced, and the chains remained unpaired.

Unique molecular identifiers were attached to individual cDNA molecules. TCRdb ran MiXCR on the 5' RACE reads and lists one entry per CDR3 protein. This table holds approximately 110,000 distinct CDR3 sequences, 14% to 15% found once. Broader study findings: Clonotype matching in VDJdb favored anti-spike CD8 responses and did not capture private and CD4 specificities.

This clonotype was detected ten times or more. The antigen is not known. The CDR3 length is 14 residues. Germline trimming cut 4 bases from V and 9 bases from J; bases unmatched to any gene: 7. Germline-derived CDR1 and CDR2 are SQVTM and ANQGSEA. The sequence derives from an adult who was a healthcare worker with PCR-confirmed SARS-CoV-2 infection or an uninfected control (not recorded which). This rearrangement joins TRBV29-1 to TRBJ2-1, with 12 bases fitting TRBD1. Sample: whole blood. The CDR3: CSVGYGTGGSEQFF. Here the CDR3 DNA reads TGCAGCGTTGGTTACGGGACAGGGGGCAGTGAGCAGTTCTTC.